One and the same sample provided the 6 T cell receptor beta chains below, sequenced in a study of T cells after yellow fever vaccination (dated by TCRdb to the late 2010s). The treatment or condition tag for this specimen amounts to: live attenuated yellow fever vaccine strain. The library was built by means of 5' RACE. Sequencing instrument: Illumina NovaSeq 6000. The public reads were run again by TCRdb, first through fastp at Q25 and then through MiXCR, and only productive beta chains were kept. Records with the same CDR3 protein are collapsed into one entry carrying the most frequent genes and DNA. The sample profile shows around 310,000 distinct CDR3 sequences; approximately 4.3% of them were found once. The top ten clonotypes cover 15% to 20% of the sample. Sequences were derived from PBMCs, sampled 15 days after the yellow fever booster vaccination. These receptors were taken from a man aged 18 to 29 who received the YFV17D yellow fever vaccine.

The table lists this clonotype with many counts. The chain combines TRBV20-1 with TRBJ2-1, with 13 bases fitting TRBD2. V lost 4 bases to trimming and J lost 4 bases; unmatched junction nucleotides: 1. The CDR3 is 14 amino acids. Germline loops: CDR1 DFQATT, CDR2 SNEGSKA (reference sequence). The DNA of the CDR3 is TGCAGTGCTAAACTAGCGGGGGGGTACAATGAGCAGTTCTTC. Translated, it gives CSAKLAGGYNEQFF.

This clonotype has at least ten counts. The chain employs TRBV28 and TRBJ2-7; D unclear. Trimming took off 1 base at V and 2 bases at J, with 15 bases between the two ends. Germline V CDR1 and CDR2: MDHEN, SYDVKM. This CDR3 comprises 16 residues. The CDR3 region has the DNA TGTGCCAGCAGTTTATCCCGACAATTTTCACCCTACGAGCAGTACGTC. Translated, it gives CASSLSRQFSPYEQYV.

The sample holds a few counts of this clonotype. The chain links TRBV20-1 to TRBJ2-1; TRBD2 agrees at 8 bases. Germline loops: CDR1 DFQATT, CDR2 SNEGSKA (reference sequence). The junction had 8 bases not matched to a gene; V was cut back by 3 bases and J by 4 bases. The CDR3 runs to 15 residues. The CDR3 coding sequence is TGCAGTGCTAGCCTCGGCGGCGGGGGGTACAATGAGCAGTTCTTC. Encoded protein: CSASLGGGGYNEQFF.

This clonotype occurred many times. The chain is built from TRBV7-8 and TRBJ1-5, with TRBD1 identical over 9 bases. This CDR3 region has 15 residues. V lost 1 base, J lost 7 bases, and 5 bases stayed unmatched. The germline gives CDR1 SGHVS, CDR2 FQNEAQ. The CDR3 is CASSLVGQGGQPQHF. The CDR3 DNA sequence: TGTGCCAGCAGCTTAGTGGGACAGGGTGGACAGCCCCAGCATTTT. Full variable domain (outside the CDR3, taken from reference TRBV7-8 and TRBJ1-5): GAGVSQSPRYKVAKRGQDVALRCDPISGHVSLFWYQQALGQGPEFLTYFQNEAQLDKSGLPSDRFFAERPEGSVSTLKIQRTQQEDSAVYLCASSLVGQGGQPQHFGDGTRLSIL.

Many counts were recorded for this clonotype. The CDR3 DNA is TGTGCCAGCAGCTTAGCCAATAACTATGGCTACACCTTC. Translation gives CASSLANNYGYTF. The V call is TRBV7-9, the J call TRBJ1-2; D unclear. The CDR3 is 13 amino acids. In germline, CDR1 is SEHNR, CDR2 FQNEAQ (reference sequence). Trimming left V 0 bases short and J 1 base short, with 3 bases between. Full variable domain (remainder filled in from reference TRBV7-9 and TRBJ1-2): DTGVSQNPRHKITKRGQNVTFRCDPISEHNRLYWYRQTLGQGPEFLTYFQNEAQLEKSRLLSDRFSAERPKGSFSTLEIQRTEQGDSAMYLCASSLANNYGYTFGSGTRLTVV.

The V gene is TRBV12-3 or TRBV12-4, the J gene TRBJ2-1, with TRBD2 matching 8 bases. This CDR3 has 13 residues. V lost 7 bases, J lost 8 bases, and 7 bases stayed unmatched. The CDR3 DNA reads TGTGCCAGCAACTTAGCGGGGAGGGATGAGCAGTTCTTC. This translates into CASNLAGRDEQFF.